Following are 29 T cell receptor beta chains from one sample sequenced in a study of control samples from healthy donors and cancer patients. This table comes from immunoSEQ multiplex PCR, and its TCRdb copy is limited to in-frame clones, with some not included. Of 400,000 to 450,000 clones listed, approximately 92% were seen once; the top ten hold over 5.5%. Sample: PBMCs. Every receptor here comes from a man aged 40-50 years with head and neck cancer.

This chain links TRBV7-9 with TRBJ2-2; 8 bases map to TRBD1. The CDR3 is 10 amino acids. V shed 6 bases and J 15 bases; nucleotides not matched to a gene: 3. Germline V gene lookup returns CDR1 SEHNR and CDR2 FQNEAQ (reference sequence). CDR3 sequence (DNA): TGTGCCAGCAGGGACAGGGAATTGTTTTTT. Residues: CASRDRELFF. The variable domain in full, with the rest retrieved from reference TRBV7-9 and TRBJ2-2, is DTGVSQNPRHKITKRGQNVTFRCDPISEHNRLYWYRQTLGQGPEFLTYFQNEAQLEKSRLLSDRFSAERPKGSFSTLEIQRTEQGDSAMYLCASRDRELFFGEGSRLTVL.

The chain recombines TRBV3-1 (or the pseudogene TRBV3-2) with TRBJ2-5, with 9 bases matching TRBD2. The CDR3 is made up of 16 amino acids. With 2 bases clipped from V and 1 base from J, the junction kept 5 bases outside the gene matches. Germline V lookup: CDR1 LGHDT, CDR2 YNNKEL (reference sequence). CDR3 in amino acids: CASSQSQAGGQETQYF. The CDR3 DNA reads as TGTGCCAGCAGCCAAAGTCAAGCGGGAGGCCAAGAGACCCAGTACTTC.

This clone appeared a single time. This sequence joins TRBV5-1 and TRBJ2-2; D unresolved. V shed 3 bases and J shed 5 bases, with 11 bases lying between them. Germline CDR1 reads SGHRS; CDR2 reads YFSETQ. This CDR3 has 14 amino acids. CDR3 region: CASSSLLGTGELFF. The DNA of the CDR3 is TGCGCCAGCAGCTCCCTGTTAGGGACCGGGGAGCTGTTTTTT.

The chain has TRBV27 and TRBJ2-3; 7 positions match TRBD1. Germline V CDR1 and CDR2: MNHEY, SMNVEV (reference sequence). V lost 7 bases and J lost 4; bases outside the gene matches: 8. This CDR3 has 14 residues. CDR3: CASTRQGDADTQYF. In nucleotides, the CDR3 is TGTGCCAGCACGCGACAGGGAGATGCAGATACGCAGTATTTT.

V is TRBV7-2 and J is TRBJ2-2, with D tentatively TRBD1 (6 bases). This CDR3 is 15 amino acids long. V lost 4 bases and J lost 0, with 9 bases in between. CDR1 and CDR2 from the germline V gene are SGHTA and FQGNSA. As DNA, the CDR3 is TGTGCCAGCAGCTGGAGGACAGCGAACACCGGGGAGCTGTTTTTT. It specifies CASSWRTANTGELFF.

The J gene is TRBJ2-2, the V gene TRBV2; 7 bases are a match to TRBD1. The CDR3 extends over 13 amino acids. Trimming removed 8 bases from V and 1 base from J; junction bases left unmatched: 1. Germline V lookup: CDR1 SNHLY, CDR2 FYNNEI. The CDR3 region is CASGQENTGELFF. The CDR3 bases are TGTGCCAGCGGACAGGAGAACACCGGGGAGCTGTTTTTT.

In the case of this clone: This specimen includes other DNA sequences encoding the same CDR3. J is TRBJ1-5 and V is TRBV11-2; 7 bases align to TRBD1. Trimming at V came to 3 bases and at J to 2 bases, leaving 4 bases not matched to a gene. The CDR3 is 15 amino acids. Germline CDR1 SGHAT, CDR2 FQNNGV. CDR3 nucleotides: TGTGCCAGCAGCTTGAACAGGGGAGGCAATCAGCCCCAGCATTTT. Protein: CASSLNRGGNQPQHF.

The V call is TRBV12-3 or TRBV12-4, the J call TRBJ2-7, with a tentative D call TRBD2 (6 bases). Trimming stripped 6 bases from V and 3 bases from J, with 12 bases between. This CDR3 is 13 amino acids long. Here the CDR3 DNA reads TGTGCCAGCAGGATGAGGCGGGACTACGAGCAGTACTTC. Its translation is CASRMRRDYEQYF.

This clone was picked up a small number of times. The CDR3 coding sequence is TGTGCCAGCAGTAAACCGAGACGACAGGGCGATAGCAATCAGCCCCAGCATTTT. Translation gives CASSKPRRQGDSNQPQHF. The genes are TRBV6-2 or TRBV6-3 and TRBJ1-5, with 7 nucleotides matching TRBD1. V shed 5 bases, J shed 0 bases, and the junction held 13 bases outside the gene matches. Germline V lookup: CDR1 MNHEY, CDR2 SVGEGT. This CDR3 is built from 18 residues.

This clone was found once. The rearrangement links TRBV6-6 to TRBJ1-1; tentative D call: TRBD1 (5 bases). With 1 base removed from V and 4 bases from J, the gap between germline ends came to 13 bases. The germline CDR1 and CDR2 sequences are MNHNY and SVGAGI (reference sequence). The CDR3 spans 15 residues. Here the CDR3 reads CASSYWAPQGTEAFF. CDR3 bases: TGTGCCAGCAGTTACTGGGCGCCTCAGGGCACTGAAGCTTTCTTT.

CDR3 sequence: CASSPGLAGGPYNEQFF. The CDR3 bases are TGTGCCAGCAGCCCAGGACTAGCGGGAGGTCCCTACAATGAGCAGTTCTTC. The chain combines TRBV7-3 with TRBJ2-1; 14 nucleotides align to TRBD2. The CDR3 contains 17 residues. Germline V gene sequence: CDR1 SGHTA, CDR2 FQGTGA. V dropped 5 bases and J dropped 2; count of bases not matched to a gene: 5.

The chain employs TRBV4-1 and TRBJ1-2; the D gene is possibly TRBD1 (6 bases). Germline CDR1 is MGHRA and CDR2 is YSYEKL. V shed 4 bases and J shed 2 bases, with 14 bases lying between them. This CDR3 is built from 15 residues. CDR3 region: CASSLGTYQNYGYTF. As DNA, the CDR3 is TGCGCCAGCAGCCTGGGGACATACCAAAACTATGGCTACACCTTC.

The chain recombines TRBV28 with TRBJ1-1; 9 bases agree with TRBD1. Germline-derived CDR1 and CDR2 are MDHEN and SYDVKM. This CDR3 has 15 amino acids. Germline trimming cut 1 base from V and 1 base from J; bases unmatched to any gene: 1. The CDR3 is CASSLSGQGNTEAFF. CDR3 bases: TGTGCCAGCAGTTTATCGGGACAGGGGAACACTGAAGCTTTCTTT.

The chain has TRBV6-2 or TRBV6-3 and TRBJ1-1; perhaps TRBD1 as D (5 bases). V was cut by 3 bases and J by 3 bases, with 8 bases left in between. The CDR3 contains 13 residues. Looked up from germline, CDR1 is MNHEY and CDR2 is SVGEGT. CDR3 sequence: CASSYGGHTEAFF. In DNA, the CDR3 is TGTGCCAGCAGTTATGGGGGTCACACTGAAGCTTTCTTT.

This chain links TRBV28 with TRBJ1-3; D remains unclear. The CDR3 has 14 amino acids. Between the trimmed V and J ends, which lost 4 bases and 0 bases, there was a span of 7 bases. CDR1 MDHEN and CDR2 SYDVKM come from the germline V gene. The CDR3, as DNA: TGTGCCAGCAGTTGGCCGAGCTCTGGAAACACCATATATTTT. Translated: CASSWPSSGNTIYF.

This chain joins TRBV3-1 (or the pseudogene TRBV3-2) and TRBJ2-5; 7 nucleotides match TRBD2. CDR1 and CDR2 (germline): LGHDT, YNNKEL (reference sequence). The CDR3 loop spans 17 amino acids. V dropped 4 bases and J dropped 2; count of bases not matched to a gene: 13. CDR3 region: CASSPRLAGVGQETQYF. CDR3 sequence (DNA): TGTGCCAGCAGCCCTCGCCTGGCGGGAGTGGGACAAGAGACCCAGTACTTC.

The chain recombines TRBV5-1 with TRBJ2-2; tentatively, D is TRBD2 (6 bases). The CDR3 is made up of 16 amino acids. The germline V and J ends were trimmed by 4 bases and 1 base, with 14 bases remaining between them. Germline V CDR1 and CDR2: SGHRS, YFSETQ. In nucleotides, the CDR3 is TGCGCCAGCAGCGGGGGGACCACAGGGAACACCGGGGAGCTGTTTTTT. It specifies CASSGGTTGNTGELFF.

The chain joins TRBV2 to TRBJ2-7; unclear D gene. Trimming removed 7 bases from V and 0 bases from J, with 19 bases in between. Germline CDR1 is SNHLY and CDR2 is FYNNEI. The CDR3 totals 16 residues. The CDR3 sequence is CASMAVVRLYSYEQYF. CDR3 nucleotides: TGTGCCAGCATGGCCGTAGTGAGGTTATACTCCTACGAGCAGTACTTC.

The chain carries TRBV7-3 and TRBJ2-3; 8 positions match TRBD2. The CDR3 length is 17 residues. V lost 5 bases and J lost 2; bases outside the gene matches: 12. Germline values: CDR1 SGHTA, CDR2 FQGTGA. CDR3 sequence: CASSPSGRGVPTDTQYF. CDR3 coding DNA: TGTGCCAGCAGCCCGTCGGGGCGGGGGGTCCCCACAGATACGCAGTATTTT.

This chain links TRBV28 with TRBJ2-7, with 8 bases identical to TRBD2. The length of the CDR3 is 17 residues. The trim removed 3 bases at V and 0 bases at J, leaving 10 bases unmatched. Germline CDR1 and CDR2: MDHEN and SYDVKM. The CDR3 nucleotides are TGTGCCAGCAGTTTCCGGGGGGGGCTTGCCTTCTCCTACGAGCAGTACTTC. Its protein is CASSFRGGLAFSYEQYF.

The chain has TRBV2 and TRBJ1-4; D is uncertain. V lost 6 bases and J 5 bases, leaving 4 bases between the germline ends. Per the germline V gene, CDR1 is SNHLY and CDR2 is FYNNEI. The CDR3 is 11 residues long. In nucleotides, the CDR3 is TGTGCCAGCAGAGACAATGAAAAACTGTTTTTT. As protein: CASRDNEKLFF. The variable domain in full, with the rest retrieved from reference TRBV2 and TRBJ1-4, is EPEVTQTPSHQVTQMGQEVILRCVPISNHLYFYWYRQILGQKVEFLVSFYNNEISEKSEIFDDQFSVERPDGSNFTLKIRSTKLEDSAMYFCASRDNEKLFFGSGTQLSVL.

V is TRBV19 and J is TRBJ1-2; D uncertain. V was cut by 7 bases and J by 1 base, with 25 bases left in between. Germline values: CDR1 LNHDA, CDR2 SQIVND (reference sequence). The CDR3 runs to 18 residues. In nucleotides, the CDR3 is TGTGCCAGTACCAACGTTGGGAGCTTTGGATTATTTAACTATGGCTACACCTTC. This codes for CASTNVGSFGLFNYGYTF.

This clone is a singleton in its sample. This sequence joins TRBV25-1 and TRBJ1-2; D might be TRBD1 (5 bases). Per germline, CDR1 MGHDK and CDR2 SYGVNS. The CDR3 consists of 14 residues. V was pared by 2 bases and J by 3 bases, with 10 bases between. The CDR3 DNA is TGTGCCAGCAGTGAACAGGGTTTTTACTATGGCTACACCTTC. This gives the protein CASSEQGFYYGYTF.

The rearrangement uses TRBV28 and TRBJ2-7; D is undetermined. Germline CDR1 reads MDHEN; CDR2 reads SYDVKM. This CDR3 region has 11 residues. V was shortened by 7 bases and J by 6 bases, with 10 bases between the two germline ends. The CDR3 nucleotides read TGTGCCAGCACATATGACCTCGAGCAGTACTTC. It specifies CASTYDLEQYF. The full variable domain, its missing parts supplied by reference TRBV28 and TRBJ2-7, is DVKVTQSSRYLVKRTGEKVFLECVQDMDHENMFWYRQDPGLGLRLIYFSYDVKMKEKGDIPEGYSVSREKKERFSLILESASTNQTSMYLCASTYDLEQYFGPGTRLTVT.

The V call is TRBV9, the J call TRBJ2-5; weak D call: TRBD1 (5 bases). V lost 0 bases and J lost 4, with 7 bases in between. Looked up from germline, CDR1 is SGDLS and CDR2 is YYNGEE. This CDR3 is 13 amino acids long. The CDR3 coding sequence is TGTGCCAGCAGCGTAGCAGGGCTAGAGACCCAGTACTTC. Protein: CASSVAGLETQYF.

The genes are TRBV14 and TRBJ2-7; no definite D call. V lost 0 bases, J lost 6 bases, and 9 bases lay in between. CDR1 is SGHDN, CDR2 FVKESK, per germline. This CDR3 comprises 13 residues. CDR3 sequence reads: CASSQDSTAEQYF. CDR3 DNA sequence: TGTGCCAGCAGCCAAGATTCCACTGCCGAGCAGTACTTC.

This chain joins TRBV7-2 and TRBJ1-2; D call uncertain. This CDR3 has 14 residues. Germline V lookup: CDR1 SGHTA, CDR2 FQGNSA. The V gene lost 8 bases and the J gene lost 7 bases, with 20 bases spanning the gap. The CDR3 reads CASRASRGEGGYTF. CDR3 sequence (DNA): TGTGCCAGCCGCGCATCTCGGGGAGAAGGTGGCTACACCTTC. Together with reference TRBV7-2 and TRBJ1-2, the CDR3 gives the full variable domain: GAGVSQSPSNKVTEKGKDVELRCDPISGHTALYWYRQSLGQGLEFLIYFQGNSAPDKSGLPSDRFSAERTGGSVSTLTIQRTQQEDSAVYLCASRASRGEGGYTFGSGTRLTVV.

V usage is TRBV27 and J usage is TRBJ2-7; 9 bases map to TRBD1. Germline V CDR1 and CDR2: MNHEY, SMNVEV (reference sequence). The CDR3 contains 13 residues. J gave up 5 bases and V 6 bases, and 5 bases lay outside the gene matches. CDR3 protein: CASRIRDRDEQYF. CDR3 sequence (DNA): TGTGCCAGCAGAATCAGGGACAGGGACGAGCAGTACTTC.

The rearrangement joins TRBV6-2 or TRBV6-3 to TRBJ2-3; 7 positions agree with TRBD2. CDR1 is MNHEY and CDR2 is SVGEGT in the germline V gene. J was trimmed by 7 bases and V by 5 bases; bases with no gene match: 24. This CDR3 region has 19 residues. Written as DNA, the CDR3 is TGTGCCAGCAGTCGGTGGCGGAATGGCGGGAGTGGAACGAGTAATACGCAGTATTTT. This sequence encodes CASSRWRNGGSGTSNTQYF.